A selection of T cell receptor beta chains follows, all from one sample in a study of shared clonotypes between healthy human individuals. Data came from immunoSEQ multiplex PCR; TCRdb stores just in-frame clones and leaves some out. The sample includes 550,000 to 750,000 clones, 92% seen only once; the top ten take roughly 22%. Sequenced sample: naive CD8+ T cells sorted from blood. These receptors were taken from a man under 40 in good health. Each CDR3 is given with its conserved first and last residue. D genes are given only for firm matches. The size of a clone is reported for some rows only, either as once, few or many, or as a class for expanded clones.

clone size | J gene | D gene | V gene | CDR3 protein | CDR3 DNA
- | TRBJ2-2 | TRBD1 | TRBV9 | CASGTGGITGELFF | TGTGCCAGCGGGACAGGGGGCATCACCGGGGAGCTGTTTTTT
- | TRBJ1-1 | TRBD1 | TRBV7-2 | CASSFGQGGYTEAFF | TGTGCCAGCAGCTTCGGACAGGGAGGGTACACTGAAGCTTTCTTT
few | TRBJ2-7 | TRBD1 | TRBV15 | CATSRVPGGHEQYF | TGTGCCACCAGCAGAGTACCAGGGGGCCACGAGCAGTACTTC
- | TRBJ1-1 | TRBD1 | TRBV27 | CASSLGTGFTEAFF | TGTGCCAGCAGTTTGGGGACAGGGTTCACTGAAGCTTTCTTT
- | TRBJ2-1 | - | TRBV25-1 | CASSGKRGRSYNEQFF | TGTGCCAGCAGTGGGAAAAGGGGCCGCTCCTACAATGAGCAGTTCTTC
- | TRBJ2-2 | TRBD1 | TRBV15 | CATSRVSGTGAFNTGELFF | TGTGCCACCAGCAGAGTCTCTGGGACAGGGGCCTTCAACACCGGGGAGCTGTTTTTT
- | TRBJ1-2 | - | TRBV20-1 | CSAKNYGYTF | TGCAGTGCCAAGAACTATGGCTACACCTTC
- | TRBJ2-7 | - | TRBV5-5 | CASSLYPDYEQYF | TGTGCCAGCAGCTTGTATCCAGACTACGAGCAGTACTTC
- | TRBJ2-1 | TRBD1 | TRBV7-2 | CASSVLPGQRNNEQFF | TGTGCCAGCAGCGTTTTACCGGGACAGCGGAACAATGAGCAGTTCTTC
- | TRBJ1-2 | - | TRBV14 | CASSQGRNYGYTF | TGTGCCAGCAGCCAGGGGCGTAACTATGGCTACACCTTC
- | TRBJ1-1 | - | TRBV7-9 | CASSASEAFF | TGTGCCAGCAGCGCCTCTGAAGCTTTCTTT
- | TRBJ2-2 | - | TRBV6-1 | CASSVTGTVNTGELFF | TGTGCCAGCAGTGTCACCGGGACGGTGAACACCGGGGAGCTGTTTTTT
- | TRBJ2-3 | TRBD2 | TRBV19 | CASRNPRLAGGTDTQYF | TGTGCCAGTAGGAACCCGAGACTAGCGGGAGGGACAGATACGCAGTATTTT
- | TRBJ2-7 | - | TRBV7-9 | CASSLGLGQLYEQYF | TGTGCCAGCAGCTTAGGGTTAGGACAACTCTACGAGCAGTACTTC
- | TRBJ2-5 | - | TRBV2 | CASRRTEQETQYF | TGTGCCAGCAGGAGGACAGAGCAAGAGACCCAGTACTTC
- | TRBJ2-7 | - | TRBV27 | CASSSLSGLYEQYF | TGTGCCAGCAGTTCGCTTTCTGGATTGTACGAGCAGTACTTC
- | TRBJ2-5 | TRBD2 | TRBV14 | CASSQEASGRAVGQETQYF | TGTGCCAGCAGCCAAGAGGCTAGCGGGAGGGCCGTGGGTCAAGAGACCCAGTACTTC
- | TRBJ2-7 | - | TRBV9 | CASSVGEASSYEQYF | TGTGCCAGCAGCGTCGGGGAGGCTTCTTCCTACGAGCAGTACTTC
- | TRBJ2-2 | TRBD2 | TRBV7-2 | CASSLESSGRVGELFF | TGTGCCAGCAGCTTAGAATCTAGCGGGAGAGTCGGGGAGCTGTTTTTT
- | TRBJ1-3 | - | TRBV11-2 | CASSLARGNQGNTIYF | TGTGCCAGCAGCTTAGCTCGGGGCAATCAGGGAAACACCATATATTTT
- | TRBJ2-7 | - | TRBV27 | CASSSPGVLHEQYF | TGTGCCAGCAGTTCACCGGGAGTCCTCCACGAGCAGTACTTC
- | TRBJ2-7 | - | TRBV27 | CASSFSTGSYEQYF | TGTGCCAGCAGTTTTTCGACAGGTTCCTACGAGCAGTACTTC
- | TRBJ1-1 | - | TRBV6-6 | CASRHSGTREAFF | TGTGCCAGCAGACACTCCGGGACCCGTGAAGCTTTCTTT
- | TRBJ2-7 | - | TRBV28 | CASASSYEQYF | TGTGCCAGTGCTAGCTCCTACGAGCAGTACTTC
- | TRBJ2-2 | TRBD2 | TRBV9 | CASSVFGTSGTASTGELFF | TGTGCCAGCAGCGTGTTTGGGACTAGCGGGACCGCGAGCACCGGGGAGCTGTTTTTT
- | TRBJ2-1 | - | TRBV7-3 | CASSLDPGDEQFF | TGTGCCAGCAGCTTAGATCCGGGGGATGAGCAGTTCTTC
- | TRBJ2-7 | TRBD2 | TRBV28 | CASSFPGLAGVKHEQYF | TGTGCCAGCAGTTTTCCGGGACTAGCGGGAGTAAAGCACGAGCAGTACTTC
- | TRBJ2-7 | - | TRBV4-3 | CASSPRTGSSYEQYF | TGCGCCAGCAGCCCTCGGACGGGGAGCTCCTACGAGCAGTACTTC
- | TRBJ2-7 | - | TRBV27 | CASSFGLHRDEQYF | TGTGCCAGCAGTTTTGGGCTTCACAGGGACGAGCAGTACTTC
- | TRBJ2-1 | - | TRBV11-2 | CASGSGRGNEQFF | TGTGCCAGCGGTAGCGGTAGGGGAAATGAGCAGTTCTTC
- | TRBJ2-2 | TRBD1 | TRBV19 | CASSNLDRGKSTGELFF | TGTGCCAGTAGTAACCTCGACAGGGGCAAGTCGACCGGGGAGCTGTTTTTT
once | TRBJ2-2 | - | TRBV10-3 | CAIQGGVGTGELFF | TGTGCCATCCAGGGTGGGGTGGGCACCGGGGAGCTGTTTTTT
- | TRBJ2-7 | - | TRBV28 | CASSFLVRDSSYEQYF | TGTGCCAGCAGTTTCTTAGTTAGGGACTCATCCTACGAGCAGTACTTC
- | TRBJ2-3 | TRBD1 | TRBV4-1 | CASSLWGQSTDTQYF | TGCGCCAGCAGCCTATGGGGACAGAGCACAGATACGCAGTATTTT
- | TRBJ2-7 | - | TRBV19 | CASSPLQGPYEQYF | TGTGCCAGTAGTCCGCTACAGGGCCCATACGAGCAGTACTTC
- | TRBJ2-7 | TRBD1 | TRBV28 | CASTPGQDRDTYEQYF | TGTGCCAGCACCCCAGGTCAGGACAGGGACACCTACGAGCAGTACTTC